A single sample is the source of the 19 T cell receptor beta chains below, sequenced in a study of vaccination effects on CD4 cells after COVID-19. Antigen-specific CD4+ T cell clonotypes were called by their expansion after viral peptide-pool culture in ViraFEST. Culture proceeded for 10 days, and CD4+ T cells were then isolated. By PCR, the person was confirmed to have had SARS-CoV-2 infection between March and December 2020. Antigens for these TCRs are unknown. Sequencing was performed with immunoSEQ multiplex PCR; in TCRdb, only in-frame clones are kept and a portion is missing. The repertoire includes around 24,000 clones, around 76% of them detected once, and approximately 15% sits in the top ten. Sequenced material: CD4+ T cells from PBMCs cultured with SARS-CoV-2 spike peptides, taken before COVID-19 vaccination. The source of these receptors is a human donor who had a prior SARS-CoV-2 infection.

V usage is TRBV7-2 and J usage is TRBJ1-6, with a tentative D call TRBD1 (5 bases). This CDR3 is built from 15 residues. V was clipped by 1 base and J by 8 bases, with 12 bases between them. Germline V gives CDR1 SGHTA, CDR2 FQGNSA. The CDR3 sequence: CASSLGQGGDSPLHF. CDR3 in DNA: TGTGCCAGCAGCTTAGGGCAGGGAGGGGATTCACCCCTCCACTTT.

The chain combines TRBV19 with TRBJ1-2, with TRBD1 matching 8 bases. Germline V gene data show CDR1 as LNHDA and CDR2 as SQIVND (reference sequence). The CDR3 totals 14 residues. Unmatched junction bases numbered 5, after V lost 3 bases and J lost 5 bases. CDR3 in amino acids: CASSMQGAVYGYTF. DNA for the CDR3: TGTGCCAGTAGTATGCAGGGGGCGGTTTATGGCTACACCTTC. The complete variable domain, with remaining parts taken from reference TRBV19 and TRBJ1-2, reads DGGITQSPKYLFRKEGQNVTLSCEQNLNHDAMYWYRQDPGQGLRLIYYSQIVNDFQKGDIAEGYSVSREKKESFPLTVTSAQKNPTAFYLCASSMQGAVYGYTFGSGTRLTVV.

The chain employs TRBV6-5 and TRBJ2-7; either TRBD1 or TRBD2 may fit D (6 bases each). The length of the CDR3 is 14 residues. V was cut by 7 bases and J by 2 bases, with 15 bases left in between. The germline V gene encodes CDR1 MNHEY and CDR2 SVGAGI. CDR3 in DNA: TGTGCCAGCACCCCCCCTGGGGGGCCCTACGAGCAGTACTTC. Translating it yields CASTPPGGPYEQYF.

This clone was recorded a few times. The chain combines TRBV4-3 with TRBJ2-3; D gene ambiguous. The V gene's germline CDR1 is LGHNA and CDR2 YSLEER. The CDR3 is made up of 14 amino acids. V lost 0 bases and J lost 2, with 6 bases in between. The CDR3 loop reads CASSQESLTDTQYF. The CDR3, as DNA: TGCGCCAGCAGCCAAGAGAGTCTCACAGATACGCAGTATTTT.

This clone was detected once. This rearrangement joins TRBV18 to TRBJ1-2; 7 bases line up with TRBD1. The CDR3 has 14 amino acids. With V trimmed by 4 bases and J by 4 bases, 6 bases remained unmatched. Germline lookup yields CDR1 KGHSH and CDR2 LQKENI. Here the CDR3 DNA reads TGTGCCAGCTCACAGTCCCCAGGGGGCTATGGCTACACCTTC. It specifies CASSQSPGGYGYTF.

The chain has TRBV5-1 and TRBJ1-2; TRBD1 might be the D (5 bases). The germline V gene encodes CDR1 SGHRS and CDR2 YFSETQ. This CDR3 has 14 amino acids. Trimming shortened V by 2 bases and J by 8 bases, and 16 bases separated the two germline ends. DNA for the CDR3: TGCGCCAGCAGCTTTAGTGAACTGGGGGACGGCTACACCTTC. It codes for CASSFSELGDGYTF.

This clone was counted between two and nine times. V is TRBV19 and J is TRBJ1-1; D is undetermined. This CDR3 comprises 13 residues. Germline CDR1 and CDR2: LNHDA and SQIVND (reference sequence). Trimming removed 3 bases at V and 5 bases at J, with 10 bases between. The chain's CDR3 is CASSIQMRTEAFF. The CDR3 DNA is TGTGCCAGTAGTATCCAGATGAGAACTGAAGCTTTCTTT. Looking up the rest from reference TRBV19 and TRBJ1-1 gives the full variable domain: DGGITQSPKYLFRKEGQNVTLSCEQNLNHDAMYWYRQDPGQGLRLIYYSQIVNDFQKGDIAEGYSVSREKKESFPLTVTSAQKNPTAFYLCASSIQMRTEAFFGQGTRLTVV.

The J gene is TRBJ2-3, the V gene TRBV12-3 or TRBV12-4; D gene unclear. The CDR3 contains 13 residues. The V end lost 6 bases, the J end lost 0 bases, and 7 bases lay between the germline ends. The CDR3, as DNA: TGTGCCAGCAGGCCAACTAGCACAGATACGCAGTATTTT. This sequence encodes CASRPTSTDTQYF.

The chain employs TRBV7-8 and TRBJ2-1, with D possibly TRBD2 on 5 matching bases. The CDR3 consists of 14 residues. The V gene's germline CDR1 is SGHVS and CDR2 FQNEAQ. V was cut by 5 bases and J by 10 bases, with 18 bases left in between. The CDR3 sequence is CASSTEGRAQEQFF. CDR3 nucleotide sequence: TGTGCCAGCAGCACAGAGGGTAGGGCACAGGAGCAGTTCTTC.

The rearrangement uses TRBV5-4 and TRBJ2-3; 13 bases fit TRBD2. Trimming cost V 6 bases and J 1 base; bases outside gene matches: 5. Looked up from germline, CDR1 is SGHNT and CDR2 is YYREEE (reference sequence). CDR3 length: 16 residues. The CDR3 DNA follows: TGTGCCAGCACCTCCGGACTAGCGGGAGGCACAGATACGCAGTATTTT. Protein sequence: CASTSGLAGGTDTQYF.

The gene calls are TRBV7-2 and TRBJ2-7; D is uncertain. CDR3 length: 13 amino acids. Germline V gene data show CDR1 as SGHTA and CDR2 as FQGNSA. V was shortened by 5 bases and J by 1 base, with 9 bases between the two germline ends. The DNA of the CDR3 is TGTGCCAGCAGCCCCCACCAATCCTACGAGCAGTACTTC. Its protein is CASSPHQSYEQYF.

The CDR3 protein is CASSIRLAGVIPHEQYF. CDR3 sequence (DNA): TGTGCCAGTAGTATTAGGCTAGCGGGAGTGATTCCCCACGAGCAGTACTTC. The chain combines TRBV19 with TRBJ2-7; 10 bases map to TRBD2. CDR1 LNHDA and CDR2 SQIVND come from the germline V gene (reference sequence). The CDR3 sequence is 17 residues long. Germline trimming cut 3 bases from V and 5 bases from J; bases unmatched to any gene: 13.

The rearrangement uses TRBV6-2 or TRBV6-3 and TRBJ1-5, with D possibly being TRBD1 (5 bases). The CDR3 runs 14 residues. V dropped 1 base and J dropped 8 bases, with 12 bases sitting between them. The germline gives CDR1 MNHEY, CDR2 SVGEGT. The CDR3 nucleotides are TGTGCCAGCAGTTACTACCGGGGGTGGGAGCCCCAGCATTTT. It translates to CASSYYRGWEPQHF.

The chain recombines TRBV7-3 with TRBJ2-2; TRBD1 matches 11 bases. With 5 bases clipped from V and 7 bases from J, the junction kept 9 bases outside the gene matches. This CDR3 has 16 amino acids. Germline assignment: CDR1 SGHTA and CDR2 FQGTGA. This chain's CDR3 is CASSPAGGQGGGELFF. The CDR3 DNA reads as TGTGCCAGCAGCCCCGCGGGGGGACAGGGGGGCGGGGAGCTGTTTTTT.

The chain couples TRBV9 to TRBJ1-5, with D unresolved. Per germline, CDR1 SGDLS and CDR2 YYNGEE. The V end was cut by 3 bases, the J end by 3 bases, with 7 bases between. CDR3 size: 13 residues. The CDR3 region is CASSASNNQPQHF. The CDR3, as DNA: TGTGCCAGCAGCGCGTCCAACAATCAGCCCCAGCATTTT.

In DNA form, the CDR3 reads TGTGCCAGCTCACCACCGGGGGGGGTCCCCAACGAGCAGTACTTC. This codes for CASSPPGGVPNEQYF. The J gene is TRBJ2-7, the V gene TRBV18; TRBD2 aligns across 7 bases. This CDR3 contains 15 residues. Germline CDR1 KGHSH, CDR2 LQKENI. The V gene end was trimmed by 0 bases and the J gene end by 5 bases; junction bases not matched to a gene: 7.

This clone was picked up a small number of times. The CDR3 DNA follows: TGTGCCAGCAGCTTAAACCTAGCGGGCGAAGAGACCCAGTACTTC. Translated: CASSLNLAGEETQYF. This chain connects TRBV7-6 to TRBJ2-5; TRBD2 agrees at 8 bases. The ends lost 2 bases at V and 3 bases at J; junction bases unmatched: 5. The CDR3 has 15 amino acids. Germline V gene sequence: CDR1 SGHVS, CDR2 FNYEAQ.

This rearrangement joins TRBV2 to TRBJ2-4, with 10 bases identical to TRBD1. Germline trimming cut 6 bases from V and 8 bases from J; bases unmatched to any gene: 7. The germline CDR1 and CDR2 sequences are SNHLY and FYNNEI. The CDR3 runs 14 residues. CDR3 in DNA: TGTGCCAGCAGAGCGACAGGGGGCTCGCACATTCAGTACTTC. Protein product: CASRATGGSHIQYF. Supplemented by reference TRBV2 and TRBJ2-4, the full variable domain reads EPEVTQTPSHQVTQMGQEVILRCVPISNHLYFYWYRQILGQKVEFLVSFYNNEISEKSEIFDDQFSVERPDGSNFTLKIRSTKLEDSAMYFCASRATGGSHIQYFGAGTRLSVL.

This clone has just one count. This rearrangement joins TRBV18 to TRBJ2-3; 9 bases map to TRBD1. Germline V lookup: CDR1 KGHSH, CDR2 LQKENI. This CDR3 has 19 residues. With V trimmed by 0 bases and J by 6 bases, 16 bases remained unmatched. CDR3 region: CASSPPRTGTGLLLDTQYF. In DNA, the CDR3 is TGTGCCAGCTCACCACCGAGAACCGGGACAGGGCTGCTATTGGATACGCAGTATTTT.